This T cell receptor (beta chain) was retrieved from a study of blood T cells in healthy people across ages. Findings of the study overall: Relative to aged donors, long-lived donors carried more naive CD4+ cells and displayed higher diversity. With donor CMV status unknown, expanded clonotype changes were possibly confounded.

As concerns this clonotype: Its target is unknown.

Germline V gene lookup returns CDR1 MNHNY and CDR2 SVGAGI (reference sequence). The CDR3 is 15 amino acids. J gave up 8 bases and V 2 bases, and 6 bases lay outside the gene matches. Using a J-beta primer mix together with a sample-barcoded 5' primer, a second PCR was run for about 7 to 12 cycles. TCRdb ran MiXCR on the 5' RACE reads and lists one entry per CDR3 protein. The data show roughly 1.5 million distinct CDR3 sequences, about 42% seen once. This sequence joins TRBV6-6 and TRBJ2-1; 10 bases agree with TRBD2. This TCR was sampled from a woman between 18 and 30 years old in good health. The sequenced sample was blood. The CDR3 sequence: CASSYISGGFDEQFF. For the CDR3, the DNA is TGTGCCAGCAGTTACATTAGCGGGGGGTTCGATGAGCAGTTCTTC.